This record looks at one T cell receptor beta chain sequence and its context. Its antigen is not known. The record originates from a study of regulatory T cells in long-lasting Graves disease. Study-wide context: Persistent Graves' disease denoted over 5 years of antithyroid drugs plus positive TSH receptor antibodies. Points from the study as a whole: Newly diagnosed patients shared 850 to 1,000 public clonotypes; persistent patients shared around 2,500. Gene preferences differed: TRBV28, TRBJ1-2, TRBJ2-5 in persistent cases.

The germline V gene encodes CDR1 KGHSH and CDR2 LQKENI. Trimming shortened V by 6 bases and J by 5 bases, and 14 bases separated the two germline ends. This CDR3 contains 14 residues. Libraries of TCR beta came from iRepertoire HTBI primers plus Arm-PCR of CDR3 regions. Original methodology: Samples collectively showed some 60 TRBV and around 15 TRBJ segments. TCRdb reprocessed the multiplex PCR reads via MiXCR and lists one record per CDR3 protein. In this record, the V and J calls reflect TCRdb's handling and not the investigators' own analysis. Of roughly 430,000 distinct CDR3 sequences listed, roughly a fifth were seen once; the top ten hold roughly an eighth. The sample's time point: persistent/refractory GD, antithyroid drugs over 5 years with positive TRAb. PBMCs were the source of the RNA used for TCR sequencing.

Sequenced material: peripheral blood mononuclear cells (PBMCs), taken when the disease was refractory, from a patient treated with antithyroid drugs. The V gene is TRBV18, the J gene TRBJ1-5, with D unclear. The TCR was taken from a female donor with Graves disease. For the CDR3, the DNA is TGTGCCAGCTCTCCCGACCCAAGGGATCAGCCCCAGCATTTT. Translated: CASSPDPRDQPQHF.